The 11 T cell receptor beta chains below were found in one sample sequenced in a study of tumor-infiltrating lymphocytes in localized non-small cell lung cancer. TCRdb's table, derived via immunoSEQ multiplex PCR, lists solely in-frame clones and lacks some. In the table there are roughly 20,000 clones, nearly 80% of which are singletons. Sequences were obtained from lung tumor tissue. The receptors here all came from a human donor with non-small cell lung cancer.

The chain employs TRBV19 and TRBJ2-3, with 11 bases matching TRBD2. CDR1 and CDR2 (germline): LNHDA, SQIVND (reference sequence). The CDR3 covers 16 residues. Trimming removed 9 bases from V and 3 bases from J; junction bases left unmatched: 11. The CDR3 DNA is TGTGCCAGCAGTCGACGATTAGCGGGAGGGACAGATACGCAGTATTTT. Protein product: CASSRRLAGGTDTQYF.

V and J are TRBV5-1 and TRBJ2-1, with 9 nucleotides matching TRBD1. Germline CDR1 is SGHRS and CDR2 is YFSETQ. The CDR3 spans 14 residues. V lost 2 bases, J lost 10 bases, and 7 bases stayed unmatched. CDR3 sequence reads: CASSFGDREREQFF. The CDR3, as DNA: TGCGCCAGCAGCTTCGGGGACAGGGAAAGGGAGCAGTTCTTC.

This clone showed up just a few times. This chain links TRBV11-3 with TRBJ2-5; D possibly uses TRBD1 or TRBD2 (5 bases each). The germline V gene encodes CDR1 SGHNT and CDR2 YENEEA. The CDR3 is 16 amino acids. V was pared by 0 bases and J by 1 base, with 12 bases between. CDR3 coding DNA: TGTGCCAGCAGCTTAGAAGGTGGGACCAGCCAAGAGACCCAGTACTTC. Protein sequence: CASSLEGGTSQETQYF.

The chain uses TRBV7-2 and TRBJ2-5, with D possibly matching TRBD1 (6 bases). CDR3 length: 13 amino acids. V lost 6 bases and J lost 5, with 13 bases in between. CDR1 is SGHTA and CDR2 is FQGNSA in the germline V gene. The CDR3 reads CASRRQGLETQYF. The CDR3 bases are TGTGCCAGCAGGCGGCAGGGGTTGGAGACCCAGTACTTC. The full variable domain, completed using reference TRBV7-2 and TRBJ2-5, is GAGVSQSPSNKVTEKGKDVELRCDPISGHTALYWYRQSLGQGLEFLIYFQGNSAPDKSGLPSDRFSAERTGGSVSTLTIQRTQQEDSAVYLCASRRQGLETQYFGPGTRLLVL.

V and J are TRBV10-3 and TRBJ2-2; 11 bases match TRBD1. Trimming took 5 bases from V and 4 from J; bases not matched to a gene: 6. The CDR3 is made up of 16 amino acids. The germline V gene has CDR1 ENHRY and CDR2 SYGVKD. CDR3 residues: CAISYSGTGGTGELFF. The DNA for the CDR3 is TGTGCCATCAGTTACTCCGGGACAGGGGGCACCGGGGAGCTGTTTTTT.

The V and J genes are TRBV19 and TRBJ2-3, with 7 bases fitting TRBD2. V lost 6 bases to trimming and J lost 0 bases; unmatched junction nucleotides: 21. This CDR3 contains 20 residues. Per germline, CDR1 LNHDA and CDR2 SQIVND (reference sequence). This chain's CDR3 is CASSRRLAVGTGTSTDTQYF. CDR3 bases: TGTGCCAGTAGCCGCCGCCTAGCGGTAGGAACGGGAACTAGCACAGATACGCAGTATTTT.

This chain connects TRBV28 to TRBJ1-2; maybe TRBD1 (5 bases). The CDR3 sequence is 13 residues long. Germline V gives CDR1 MDHEN, CDR2 SYDVKM. Trimming took off 1 base at V and 11 bases at J, with 14 bases between the two ends. CDR3 bases: TGTGCCAGCAGTTTATACTCAACAGGAGGGTACACCTTC. Protein sequence: CASSLYSTGGYTF.

The table lists this clone with a count of one. The rearrangement uses TRBV27 and TRBJ1-2; 9 bases are a match to TRBD1. With 5 bases clipped from V and 7 bases from J, the junction kept 5 bases outside the gene matches. The CDR3 is 13 amino acids. Germline-derived CDR1 and CDR2 are MNHEY and SMNVEV (reference sequence). This chain's CDR3 is CASSLRTGVGYTF. The CDR3 DNA reads TGTGCCAGCAGTCTCCGGACAGGGGTTGGCTACACCTTC.

The chain has TRBV18 and TRBJ2-2; perhaps TRBD2 as D (6 bases). Trimming took 6 bases from V and 3 from J, leaving 11 bases between them. The CDR3 extends over 14 amino acids. Germline CDR1 KGHSH, CDR2 LQKENI. This CDR3 is CASSIGGYTGELFF. The CDR3 nucleotides read TGTGCCAGCTCTATCGGGGGATACACCGGGGAGCTGTTTTTT.

This chain connects TRBV5-6 to TRBJ1-5; D is undetermined. V was cut by 2 bases and J by 4 bases, with 10 bases left in between. Germline loops: CDR1 SGHDT, CDR2 YYEEEE. The length of the CDR3 is 14 residues. CDR3 region: CASSFGSGNQPQHF. Written as DNA, the CDR3 is TGTGCCAGCAGCTTCGGGTCCGGTAATCAGCCCCAGCATTTT.

This clone was found a few times. V is TRBV7-9 and J is TRBJ2-3, with TRBD1 as a possible D gene (6 bases). The CDR3 runs to 15 residues. V lost 1 base, J lost 13 bases, and 21 bases lay in between. In germline, CDR1 is SEHNR, CDR2 FQNEAQ (reference sequence). CDR3 sequence: CASSLVGEGQLTKYF. In nucleotides, the CDR3 is TGTGCCAGCAGCTTAGTGGGAGAAGGACAGTTAACCAAGTATTTT.